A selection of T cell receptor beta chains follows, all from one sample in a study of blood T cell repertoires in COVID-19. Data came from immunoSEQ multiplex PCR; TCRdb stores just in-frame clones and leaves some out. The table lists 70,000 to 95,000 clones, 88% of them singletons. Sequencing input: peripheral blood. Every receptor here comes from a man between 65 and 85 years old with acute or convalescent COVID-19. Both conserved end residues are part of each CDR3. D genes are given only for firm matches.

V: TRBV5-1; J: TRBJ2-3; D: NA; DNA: TGCGCCAGCAGCCAGACACAACCGGTAGATACGCAGTATTTT; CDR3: CASSQTQPVDTQYF
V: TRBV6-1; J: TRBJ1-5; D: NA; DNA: TGTGCCAGCAGTGAAGCCGGTACCTCTCGGCCCCAGCATTTT; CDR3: CASSEAGTSRPQHF
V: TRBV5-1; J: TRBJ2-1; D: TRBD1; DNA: TGCGCCAGCAGCCAGGGACAGGGGGCAGCGTCCTACAATGAGCAGTTCTTC; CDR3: CASSQGQGAASYNEQFF
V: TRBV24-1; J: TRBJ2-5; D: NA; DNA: TGTGCCACCAGTGATGTGCGGGACTTCACAGAGACCCAGTACTTC; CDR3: CATSDVRDFTETQYF
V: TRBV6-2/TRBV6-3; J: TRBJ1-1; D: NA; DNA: TGTGCCAGCAGTTACCCAAACACCGTGAACACTGAAGCTTTCTTT; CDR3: CASSYPNTVNTEAFF
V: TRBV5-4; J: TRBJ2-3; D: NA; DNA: TGTGCCAGCAGCTTAGGGAGTAGGGCCCACACAGATACGCAGTATTTT; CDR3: CASSLGSRAHTDTQYF
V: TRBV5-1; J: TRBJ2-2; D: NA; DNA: TGCGCCAGCAGCTTGGCTGGGGAGCTGTTTTTT; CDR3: CASSLAGELFF
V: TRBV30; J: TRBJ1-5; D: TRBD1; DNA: TGTGCCTGGAGTGTTTCAGGGGGCGGCCCGCCCCAGCATTTT; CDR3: CAWSVSGGGPPQHF
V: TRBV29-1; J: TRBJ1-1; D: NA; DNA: TGCAGCGTTGATCAGGTCTACACTGAAGCTTTCTTT; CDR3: CSVDQVYTEAFF
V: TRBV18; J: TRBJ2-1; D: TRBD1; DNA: TGTGCCAGCTCACAGGGGACAGGGTGGAATGAGCAGTTCTTC; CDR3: CASSQGTGWNEQFF
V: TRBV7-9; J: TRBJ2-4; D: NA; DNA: TGTGCCAGCAGCACCGGGGTCTGGGACATTCAGTACTTC; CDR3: CASSTGVWDIQYF
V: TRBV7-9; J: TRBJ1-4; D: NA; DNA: TGTGCCAGCAGCCCCCCCGGTAATGAAAAACTGTTTTTT; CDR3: CASSPPGNEKLFF
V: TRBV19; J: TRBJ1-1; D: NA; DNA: TGTGCCAGTAGTAGAGGGAACACTGAAGCTTTCTTT; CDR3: CASSRGNTEAFF
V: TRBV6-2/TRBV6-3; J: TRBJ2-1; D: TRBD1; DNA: TGTGCCAGCAGCACGACAGGGTCTCAGTTCTTC; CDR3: CASSTTGSQFF
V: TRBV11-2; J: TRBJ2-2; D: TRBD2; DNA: TGTGCCAGCAGCTTATCTTGGACTAGCTCCCGCGGGGAGCTGTTTTTT; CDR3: CASSLSWTSSRGELFF
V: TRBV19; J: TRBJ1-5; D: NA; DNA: TGTGCCAGTAGGCAGGTGGGGGGGACTACTCAGCCCCAGCATTTT; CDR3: CASRQVGGTTQPQHF
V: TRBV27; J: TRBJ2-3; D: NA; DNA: TGTGCCAGCAGGGTGGGTAGCGGCACAGATACGCAGTATTTT; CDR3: CASRVGSGTDTQYF
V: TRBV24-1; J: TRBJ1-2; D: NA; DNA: TGTGCCACCAGTGATGCGGGGGAGGGGAATGGCTACACCTTC; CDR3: CATSDAGEGNGYTF